This T cell receptor beta chain was sequenced in a study of type 1 and type 2 diabetes patients. CDR3 length: 13 amino acids. With V trimmed by 7 bases and J by 1 base, 6 bases remained unmatched. Germline CDR1 SQVTM, CDR2 ANQGSEA. Genomic DNA was the PCR template. Multiplex PCR with 30 forward and 13 reverse primers amplified the TCR beta CDR3. TCRdb reanalysed the multiplex PCR reads using MiXCR and keeps one entry per CDR3 protein. Of fewer than 300,000 distinct CDR3 sequences in the sample, more than 45% are singletons; the top ten hold roughly 15%. Sequenced input: peripheral blood mononuclear cells (PBMCs). The chain joins TRBV29-1 to TRBJ2-7; TRBD1 matches 8 bases. The origin of this receptor is a man in his late teens or twenties with type 2 diabetes. CDR3 sequence (DNA): TGCAGCGCCAGGACAGGGAAGTCCTACGAGCAGTACTTC. This codes for CSARTGKSYEQYF.